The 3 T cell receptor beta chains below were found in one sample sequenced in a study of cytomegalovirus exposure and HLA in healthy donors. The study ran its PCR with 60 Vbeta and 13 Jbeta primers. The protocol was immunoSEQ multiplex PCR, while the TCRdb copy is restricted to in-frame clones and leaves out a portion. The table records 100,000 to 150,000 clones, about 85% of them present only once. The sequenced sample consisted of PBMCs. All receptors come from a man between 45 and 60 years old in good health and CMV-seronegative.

The CDR3 nucleotides are TGTGCCACCAATTTACAGTACGGCTATGGCTACACCTTC. It is translated as CATNLQYGYGYTF. The rearrangement uses TRBV15 and TRBJ1-2, with D hard to call. The CDR3 has 13 residues. CDR1 is LNHNV, CDR2 YYDKDF, per germline (reference sequence). Trimming took off 7 bases at V and 4 bases at J, with 13 bases between the two ends. The full variable domain, completed using reference TRBV15 and TRBJ1-2, is DAMVIQNPRYQVTQFGKPVTLSCSQTLNHNVMYWYQQKSSQAPKLLFHYYDKDFNNEADTPDNFQSRRPNTSFCFLDIRSPGLGDTAMYLCATNLQYGYGYTFGSGTRLTVV.

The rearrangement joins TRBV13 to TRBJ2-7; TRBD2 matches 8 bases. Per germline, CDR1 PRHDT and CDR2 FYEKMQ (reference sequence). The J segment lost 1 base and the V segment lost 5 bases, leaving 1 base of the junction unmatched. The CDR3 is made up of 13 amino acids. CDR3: CASSIAGSYEQYF. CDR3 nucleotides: TGTGCCAGCAGCATAGCGGGGTCCTACGAGCAGTACTTC.

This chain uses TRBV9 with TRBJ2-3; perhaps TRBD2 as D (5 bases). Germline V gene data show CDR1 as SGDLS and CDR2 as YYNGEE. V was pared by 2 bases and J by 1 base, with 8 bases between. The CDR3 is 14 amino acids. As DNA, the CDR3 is TGTGCCAGCAGCGTTTCCGGGGGCACAGATACGCAGTATTTT. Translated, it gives CASSVSGGTDTQYF.